This TCR beta chain was captured by sequencing in a study of shared T cell receptors in the human thymus. Profiling relied on immunoSEQ multiplex PCR, and the TCRdb table lists in-frame clones only, not all of them. The data hold approximately 760,000 clones, with approximately 83% observed a single time. Trimming cost V 3 bases and J 2 bases, with 9 bases left between them. Per germline, CDR1 MDHEN and CDR2 SYDVKM. The CDR3 extends over 14 amino acids. These data are also associated with another study on human thymus T cells. In that study: The thymus was resected at corrective cardiac surgery.

This chain connects TRBV28 to TRBJ2-3; perhaps TRBD1 as D (5 bases). Material: thymocytes. This TCR was sampled from a girl in the first two years of life with a congenital heart defect. The CDR3 DNA reads as TGTGCCAGCAGTTTCCAGGGATACACAGATACGCAGTATTTT. Amino acids: CASSFQGYTDTQYF.